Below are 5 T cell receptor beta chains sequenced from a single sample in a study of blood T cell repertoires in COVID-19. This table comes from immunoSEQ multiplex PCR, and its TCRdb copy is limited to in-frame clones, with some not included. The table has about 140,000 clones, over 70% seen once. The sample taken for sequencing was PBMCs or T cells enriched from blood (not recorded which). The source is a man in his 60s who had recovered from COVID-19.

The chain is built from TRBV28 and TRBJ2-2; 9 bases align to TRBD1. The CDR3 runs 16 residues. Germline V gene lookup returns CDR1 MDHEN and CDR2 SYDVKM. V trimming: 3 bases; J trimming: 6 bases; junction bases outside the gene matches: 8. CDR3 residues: CASSLWDRVAPGELFF. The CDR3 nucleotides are TGTGCCAGCAGTTTGTGGGACAGGGTTGCCCCCGGGGAGCTGTTTTTT.

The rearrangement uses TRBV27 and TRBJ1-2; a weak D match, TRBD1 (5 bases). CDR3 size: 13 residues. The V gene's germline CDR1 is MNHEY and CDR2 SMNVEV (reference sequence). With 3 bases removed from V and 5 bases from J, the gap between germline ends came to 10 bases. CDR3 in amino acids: CASSFRGGYGYTF. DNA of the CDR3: TGTGCCAGCAGTTTTAGGGGTGGATATGGCTACACCTTC.

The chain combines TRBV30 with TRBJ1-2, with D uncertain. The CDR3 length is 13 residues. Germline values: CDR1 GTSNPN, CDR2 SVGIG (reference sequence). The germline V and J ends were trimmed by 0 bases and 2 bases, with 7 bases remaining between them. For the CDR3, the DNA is TGTGCCTGGAGTGTATCCCAGAACTATGGCTACACCTTC. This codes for CAWSVSQNYGYTF.

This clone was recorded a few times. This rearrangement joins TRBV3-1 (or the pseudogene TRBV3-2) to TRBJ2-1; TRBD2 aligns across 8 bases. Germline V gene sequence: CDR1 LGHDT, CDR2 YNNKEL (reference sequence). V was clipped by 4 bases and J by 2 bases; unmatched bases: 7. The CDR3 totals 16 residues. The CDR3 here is CASSPRSGGTYNEQFF. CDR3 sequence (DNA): TGTGCCAGCAGCCCCCGGTCGGGAGGGACCTACAATGAGCAGTTCTTC.

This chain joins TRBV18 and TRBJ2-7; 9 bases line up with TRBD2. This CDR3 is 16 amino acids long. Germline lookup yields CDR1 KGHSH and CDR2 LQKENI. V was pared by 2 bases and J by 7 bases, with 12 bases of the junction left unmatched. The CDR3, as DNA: TGTGCCAGCTCACCAGGGTTTAGCGGGAGACTACGGGAGCAGTACTTC. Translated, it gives CASSPGFSGRLREQYF.